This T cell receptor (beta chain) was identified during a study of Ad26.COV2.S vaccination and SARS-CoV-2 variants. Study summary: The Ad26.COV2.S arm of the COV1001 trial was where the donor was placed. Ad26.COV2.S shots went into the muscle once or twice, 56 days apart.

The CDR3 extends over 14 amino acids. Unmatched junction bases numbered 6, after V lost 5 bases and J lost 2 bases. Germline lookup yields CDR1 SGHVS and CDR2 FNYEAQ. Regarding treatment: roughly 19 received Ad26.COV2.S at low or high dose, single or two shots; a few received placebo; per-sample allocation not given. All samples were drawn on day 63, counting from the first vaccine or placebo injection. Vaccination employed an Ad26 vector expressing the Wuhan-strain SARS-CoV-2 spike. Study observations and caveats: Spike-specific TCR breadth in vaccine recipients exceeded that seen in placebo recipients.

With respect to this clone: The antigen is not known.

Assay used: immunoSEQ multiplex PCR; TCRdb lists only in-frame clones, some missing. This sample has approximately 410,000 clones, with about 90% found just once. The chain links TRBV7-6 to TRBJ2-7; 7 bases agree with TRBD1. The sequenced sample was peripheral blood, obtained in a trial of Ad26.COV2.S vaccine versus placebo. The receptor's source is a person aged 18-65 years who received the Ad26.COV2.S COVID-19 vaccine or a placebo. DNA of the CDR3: TGTGCCAGCAGCGGACCCGGGACAGCCTACGAGCAGTACTTC. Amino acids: CASSGPGTAYEQYF.